This TCR beta chain stems from a study of blood T cell repertoires in COVID-19 (TCRdb year 2020). Regarding the study in general: Samples covering the acute and convalescent phases of COVID-19 were provided by collaborators in the United States, Italy and Spain. The dataset comprised deeply sampled blood TCRbeta repertoires from subjects exposed to, actively infected with, or recovered from COVID-19. A de-identified subject ID, COVID-19 status, age in years and sex were almost always included in the sample metadata. Where available, HLA class I and class II types were taken from metadata supplied by the sample provider and were not determined by assay-based typing. A freely available public database, intended as a resource for researchers studying the immune response to SARS-CoV-2, is where the repertoires were released. The material from the prospective study consisted of cDNA or gDNA derived from T cells, B-cell-depleted T cells, or PBMCs. Samples came from the ongoing ImmuneRACE study (first 160 participants) plus 1,254 subjects from 6 global collaborators. Study-wide findings and limitations: Clinical and demographic metadata were provided uncurated, with the amount varying by source and participant.

The collaborating institutions used their own protocols to collect whole blood in K2EDTA tubes. Collaborator samples were shipped for TCRbeta analysis as frozen whole blood, isolated PBMCs, or DNA extracted from either sample type. TCRbeta CDR3 regions were amplified from genomic DNA using the immunoSEQ Assay, a bias-controlled multiplex PCR. The authors processed their data as follows. Within the assay, amplification of reference gene primers was used to estimate how many nucleated cells each sample contained. To quantify the absolute abundance of each unique TCRbeta CDR3 rearrangement, sequence reads were collapsed and filtered. For each sample, productive Simpson clonality was calculated as the square root of Simpson's diversity index over productive rearrangements. As stored in TCRdb, this immuneACCESS dataset retains in-frame rearrangements with V and J assigned. A fraction of the clones does not appear; measured against another copy, unresolved V genes explain less than half of the discrepancy, and the remainder lacks a known reason. The D gene and trimming were derived from the DNA, and the V and J assignments and clone size from that table. In this sample the table shows hundreds of thousands of clones, around nine tenths of which occur a single time. The top ten clones comprise 2.5% to 3.5% of the sample.

V is trimmed back by 1 base and J by 7 bases, and the junction contains 14 bases that no gene match accounts for. CDR3 length: 19 amino acids, cysteine to phenylalanine. The read is trimmed to its CDR3 DNA, 57 bases read in frame from base 1. The germline V gene (reference sequence) specifies PRHDT as CDR1 and FYEKMQ as CDR2. A note on this clone: It has no known antigen specificity. No per-base quality is available; no much larger clone lies one base away.

Sample: peripheral blood. This clonotype originated in a human donor in a cohort sampled during active COVID-19. The chain joins TRBV13 to TRBJ2-1; TRBD2 agrees with 12 junctional bases. This receptor carries the CDR3 CASSLAPGLAGYERNEQFF. In nucleotide form, the sequence is TGTGCCAGCAGCTTAGCCCCGGGACTAGCGGGTTACGAGAGGAATGAGCAGTTCTTC.